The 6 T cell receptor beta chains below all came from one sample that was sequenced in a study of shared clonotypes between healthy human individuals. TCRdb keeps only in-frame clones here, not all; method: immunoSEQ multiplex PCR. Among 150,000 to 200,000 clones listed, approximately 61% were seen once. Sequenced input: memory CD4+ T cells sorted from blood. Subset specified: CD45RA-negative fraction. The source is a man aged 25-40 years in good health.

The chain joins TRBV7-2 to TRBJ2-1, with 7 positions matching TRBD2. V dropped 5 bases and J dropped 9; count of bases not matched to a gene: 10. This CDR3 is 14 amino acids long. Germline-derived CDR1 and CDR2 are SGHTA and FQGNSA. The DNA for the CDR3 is TGTGCCAGCAGCCGACGTGGGACTATGGGTGAGCAGTTCTTC. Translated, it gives CASSRRGTMGEQFF.

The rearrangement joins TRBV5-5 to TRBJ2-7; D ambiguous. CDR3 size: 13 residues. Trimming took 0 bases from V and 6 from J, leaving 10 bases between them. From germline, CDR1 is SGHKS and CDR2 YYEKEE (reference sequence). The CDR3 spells CASSLVSTGEQYF. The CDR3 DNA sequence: TGTGCCAGCAGCTTGGTGTCTACTGGCGAGCAGTACTTC.

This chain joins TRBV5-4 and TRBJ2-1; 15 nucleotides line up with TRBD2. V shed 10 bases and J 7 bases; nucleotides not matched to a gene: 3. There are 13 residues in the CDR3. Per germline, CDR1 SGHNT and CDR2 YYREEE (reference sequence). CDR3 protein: CAGGLAGGNEQFF. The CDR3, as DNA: TGTGCCGGCGGACTAGCGGGAGGGAATGAGCAGTTCTTC.

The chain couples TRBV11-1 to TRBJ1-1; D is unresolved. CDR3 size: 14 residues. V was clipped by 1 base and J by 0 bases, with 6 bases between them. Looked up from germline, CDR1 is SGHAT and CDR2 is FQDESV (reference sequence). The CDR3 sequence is CASSLGSLNTEAFF. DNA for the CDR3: TGTGCCAGCAGCTTAGGTAGTTTGAACACTGAAGCTTTCTTT.

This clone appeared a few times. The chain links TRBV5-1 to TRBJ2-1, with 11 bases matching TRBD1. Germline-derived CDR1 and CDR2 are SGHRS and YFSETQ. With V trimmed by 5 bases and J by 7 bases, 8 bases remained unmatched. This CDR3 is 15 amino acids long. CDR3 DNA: TGCGCCAGCAGTCACGGACAGGGGGCACAGAATGAGCAGTTCTTC. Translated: CASSHGQGAQNEQFF.

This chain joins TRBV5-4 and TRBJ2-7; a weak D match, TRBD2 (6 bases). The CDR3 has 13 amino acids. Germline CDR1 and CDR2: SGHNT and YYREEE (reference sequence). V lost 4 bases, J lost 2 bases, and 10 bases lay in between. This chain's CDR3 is CASSRTTAYEQYF. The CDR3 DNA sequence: TGTGCCAGCAGCCGGACTACGGCCTACGAGCAGTACTTC.